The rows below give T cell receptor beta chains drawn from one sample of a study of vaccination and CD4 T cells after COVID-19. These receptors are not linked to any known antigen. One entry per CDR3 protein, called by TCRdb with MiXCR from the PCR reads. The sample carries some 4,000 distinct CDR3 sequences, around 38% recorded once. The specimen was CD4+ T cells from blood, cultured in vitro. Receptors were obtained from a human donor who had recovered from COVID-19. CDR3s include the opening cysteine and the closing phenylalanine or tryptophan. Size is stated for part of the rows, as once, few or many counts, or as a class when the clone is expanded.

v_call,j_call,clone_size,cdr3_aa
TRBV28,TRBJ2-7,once,CASSSQGVLYEQYF
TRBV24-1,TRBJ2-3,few,CATSKAGSDTQYF
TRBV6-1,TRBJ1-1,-,CASSQNEAGEVNTEAFF
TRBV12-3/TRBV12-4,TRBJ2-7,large,CASTSASPGTYEQYF
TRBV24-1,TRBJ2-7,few,CATSDIDRGHEQYF
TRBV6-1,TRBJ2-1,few,CASEGLAGGHNEQFF
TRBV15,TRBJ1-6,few,CATSRAGTGRVGSPLHF
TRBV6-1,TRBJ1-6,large,CASSSRGTGISPLHF
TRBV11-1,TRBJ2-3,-,CASSLVSGGPTDTQYF
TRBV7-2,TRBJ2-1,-,CASSAGTSRLNEQFF
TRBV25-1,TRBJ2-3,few,CASGTDRDDSTDTQYF
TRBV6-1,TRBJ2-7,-,CASRGRGSYEQYF
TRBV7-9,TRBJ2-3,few,CASSPRADTQYF
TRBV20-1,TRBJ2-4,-,CSCQGHEAKNIQYF
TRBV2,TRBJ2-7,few,CASSEQGTRYEQYF
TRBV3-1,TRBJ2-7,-,CASSTGFSPEQYF
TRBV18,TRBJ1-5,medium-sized,CASSPGPYVAQHF
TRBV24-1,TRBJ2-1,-,CATSAPVSYNEQFF
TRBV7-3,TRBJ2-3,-,CASSLRETDTQYF
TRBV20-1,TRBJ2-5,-,CSAGGGAGKQETQYF
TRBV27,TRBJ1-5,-,CASSLHGSNQPQHF
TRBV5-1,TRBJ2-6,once,CASRRGSTTGRANVLTF
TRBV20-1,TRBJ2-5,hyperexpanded,CSAINRGVKTQYF
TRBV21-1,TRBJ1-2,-,CASSKRSGDCYGYTF
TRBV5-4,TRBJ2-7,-,CASSAPGQGTYEQYF
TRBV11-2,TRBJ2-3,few,CASRGALVPDTQYF
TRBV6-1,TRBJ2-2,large,CASVQREGYTGELFF
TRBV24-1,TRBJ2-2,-,CAHPPGELFF
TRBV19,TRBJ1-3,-,CASRTPDMDYSGNTIYF